The source of this TCR beta chain is a study of cytomegalovirus exposure and HLA in healthy donors. Study-level information: Among roughly 190 million T cells, an earlier analysis found around 100 million unique TCR beta sequences. Overall study results and limits: Reported results showed that the classifier diagnosed cytomegalovirus status with high specificity and sensitivity. One cluster of highly shared sequence variants probably arose as a sequencing artifact.

The V end was cut by 1 base, the J end by 4 bases, with 10 bases between. From germline, CDR1 is MNHNS and CDR2 SASEGT. The CDR3 totals 14 residues. PCR used 60 Vbeta primers and 13 Jbeta primers. Clones were read by immunoSEQ multiplex PCR, and TCRdb kept only the in-frame ones, dropping some. The sample consists of over 85,000 clones, roughly 76% of them appearing once. Worth noting for this clone: The antigen remains undetermined.

The clonotype was recovered from a man in his forties in good health and CMV-seronegative. The rearrangement links TRBV6-1 to TRBJ1-2; D remains unclear. Sequenced: PBMCs. CDR3 amino acids: CASSEEFQFYGYTF. The CDR3 DNA reads as TGTGCCAGCAGTGAAGAGTTTCAGTTCTATGGCTACACCTTC.